The 26 T cell receptor beta chains presented below share a single source sample, sequenced in a study of molecular identifiers for immune sequencing clone quantification. Each CDR3 protein is one row after TCRdb ran MiXCR on the PCR reads. The table records about 640,000 distinct CDR3 sequences, just under 20% of them present only once. Sequencing was carried out using naive CD8+ T cells from blood, with Jurkat cell RNA spiked in. The subset was: FACS-sorted CD8+CD4-CCR7+CD45RA+ naive T cells. Source of these receptors: a human donor in good health. Some libraries in this study had Jurkat cell RNA spiked in.

This clonotype has a count of ten or more. The CDR3 nucleotides read TGCAGTGCTAGAAATCCCTCTAGGCATGGCTACACCTTC. Translating gives CSARNPSRHGYTF. This chain joins TRBV20-1 and TRBJ1-2; D unresolved. The CDR3 runs to 13 residues. Germline values: CDR1 DFQATT, CDR2 SNEGSKA (reference sequence). Trimming took 2 bases from V and 6 from J, leaving 13 bases between them.

Concerning this clonotype itself: This could be a read error, since a much larger clone is one nucleotide away. The conserved final phenylalanine or tryptophan is absent from the CDR3, which likely points to a read error. J is TRBJ2-7 and V is TRBV19, with D possibly TRBD1 on 6 matching bases. The CDR3 covers 14 residues. In germline, CDR1 is LNHDA, CDR2 SQIVND (reference sequence). Trimming took 10 bases from V and 0 from J, leaving 16 bases between them. CDR3 nucleotide sequence: TGTGCCACTAGACCCTGGACAGCCTCCTACGAGCAGTACCTC. This gives the protein CATRPWTASYEQYL.

This clonotype has ten or more counts. The chain joins TRBV3-1 to TRBJ2-7, with TRBD2 as a possible D gene (7 bases). V dropped 4 bases and J dropped 2 bases, with 18 bases sitting between them. Germline V CDR1 and CDR2: LGHDT, YNNKEL (reference sequence). The CDR3 has 16 amino acids. The DNA of the CDR3 is TGTGCCAGCAGCCCGTACGCGGGGGCCCAAACCTACGAGCAGTACTTC. Amino acid sequence: CASSPYAGAQTYEQYF.

This clonotype appeared a few times. This chain connects TRBV12-3 or TRBV12-4 to TRBJ1-6; D remains unclear. The V and J ends lost 9 bases and 9 bases respectively, with 0 bases between them. The CDR3 extends over 8 amino acids. The CDR3 loop reads CASSPLHF. The CDR3 DNA reads TGTGCCAGTTCACCCCTCCACTTT.

This clonotype was counted at least ten times. The chain links TRBV11-2 to TRBJ2-3; weak D call: TRBD1 (5 bases). The CDR3 is 13 amino acids. Germline lookup yields CDR1 SGHAT and CDR2 FQNNGV. Trimming removed 5 bases at V and 11 bases at J, with 17 bases between. CDR3: CASSVGPMLGQYF. In DNA, the CDR3 is TGTGCCAGCAGCGTGGGGCCCATGTTGGGGCAGTATTTT.

In its sample, this clonotype was seen many times. This chain uses TRBV24-1 with TRBJ1-1; a possible D gene is TRBD1 (6 bases). This CDR3 contains 13 residues. Germline V gene data show CDR1 as KGHDR and CDR2 as SFDVKD. V lost 8 bases to trimming and J lost 1 base, with 10 bases between them. The CDR3 DNA is TGTGCCACCAAGGACAGCCAGAACACTGAAGCTTTCTTT. It is translated as CATKDSQNTEAFF.

This clonotype was counted many times. This sequence joins TRBV30 and TRBJ2-5; 7 positions agree with TRBD1. This CDR3 has 13 amino acids. V dropped 6 bases and J dropped 0; count of bases not matched to a gene: 4. The germline V gene has CDR1 GTSNPN and CDR2 SVGIG (reference sequence). CDR3 nucleotides: TGTGCCTGTACCCAGGGGGACCAAGAGACCCAGTACTTC. It codes for CACTQGDQETQYF.

In regard to this clonotype: This could be a read error, since a much larger clone is one nucleotide away. V and J are TRBV29-1 and TRBJ2-7; D may be TRBD1 or TRBD2 (6 bases each). The CDR3 has 14 amino acids. In germline, CDR1 is SQVTM, CDR2 ANQGSEA. CDR3 residues: CSVESGQGSCEQYF. DNA of the CDR3: TGCAGCGTTGAAAGCGGGCAGGGGTCCTGCGAGCAGTACTTC.

This clonotype was observed at least ten times. The CDR3 protein is CASSLVGAAFF. The CDR3 nucleotides are TGTGCCAGCAGCTTAGTGGGGGCCGCTTTCTTT. The chain recombines TRBV7-9 with TRBJ1-1, with D maybe TRBD1 (6 bases). V lost 1 base and J 11 bases, leaving 8 bases between the germline ends. Germline-derived CDR1 and CDR2 are SEHNR and FQNEAQ (reference sequence). This CDR3 region has 11 residues.

With respect to this clonotype: This could be a read error, since a much larger clone is one nucleotide away. CDR3 amino acids: CASGFTLGQLSSYNSPLHF. In DNA, the CDR3 is TGTGCTAGTGGTTTCACCCTCGGACAGCTGAGCTCCTATAATTCACCCCTCCACTTT. The rearrangement uses TRBV12-5 and TRBJ1-6; D is perhaps TRBD1 (6 bases). CDR1 is LGHNT and CDR2 is FRNRAP in the germline V gene. The CDR3 totals 19 residues. V was shortened by 3 bases and J by 0 bases, with 18 bases between the two germline ends. Variable domain in full (rest from reference TRBV12-5 and TRBJ1-6): DARVTQTPRHKVTEMGQEVTMRCQPILGHNTVFWYRQTMMQGLELLAYFRNRAPLDDSGMPKDRFSAEMPDATLATLKIQPSEPRDSAVYFCASGFTLGQLSSYNSPLHFGNGTRLTVT.

This chain joins TRBV5-6 and TRBJ2-3; no firm D call. V was pared by 2 bases and J by 4 bases, with 11 bases between. Per the germline V gene, CDR1 is SGHDT and CDR2 is YYEEEE. CDR3 length equals 14 residues. CDR3 in amino acids: CASSFGRRSDTQYF. CDR3 nucleotides: TGTGCCAGCAGCTTTGGGCGGAGATCAGATACGCAGTATTTT.

The chain uses TRBV27 and TRBJ2-7, with a weak D call TRBD1 (6 bases). The V gene's germline CDR1 is MNHEY and CDR2 SMNVEV (reference sequence). V dropped 5 bases and J dropped 4 bases, with 15 bases sitting between them. The CDR3 sequence is 14 residues long. DNA for the CDR3: TGTGCCAGCAGTCGTAGGACAGAGATATACGAGCAGTACTTC. This sequence encodes CASSRRTEIYEQYF.

The chain couples TRBV7-9 to TRBJ2-3; 15 nucleotides match TRBD2. Germline CDR1 SEHNR, CDR2 FQNEAQ (reference sequence). The CDR3 consists of 17 residues. V lost 8 bases, J lost 2 bases, and 8 bases stayed unmatched. The DNA for the CDR3 is TGTGCCAGCGGCTCCAGGACTAGCGGGAGGGACACAGATACGCAGTATTTT. This sequence encodes CASGSRTSGRDTDTQYF.

At least ten counts were recorded for this clonotype. The J gene is TRBJ1-4, the V gene TRBV5-4; a weak D match, TRBD1 (6 bases). Germline CDR1 reads SGHNT; CDR2 reads YYREEE (reference sequence). The CDR3 contains 15 residues. Trimming pared 4 bases from V and 0 bases from J, leaving 10 bases between. The CDR3 coding sequence is TGTGCCAGCAGCCGCTGGACAGCAACTAATGAAAAACTGTTTTTT. Amino acid sequence: CASSRWTATNEKLFF. Based on the CDR3 plus reference TRBV5-4 and TRBJ1-4, the full variable domain is ETGVTQSPTHLIKTRGQQVTLRCSSQSGHNTVSWYQQALGQGPQFIFQYYREEENGRGNFPPRFSGLQFPNYSSELNVNALELDDSALYLCASSRWTATNEKLFFGSGTQLSVL.

Comment on this clonotype: A read error may explain this, as a much larger clone is one base away. The chain uses TRBV3-1 and TRBJ2-1; perhaps TRBD2 as D (5 bases). This CDR3 has 16 amino acids. V lost 5 bases to trimming and J lost 7 bases, with 21 bases between them. The germline V gene encodes CDR1 LGHDT and CDR2 YNNKEL (reference sequence). CDR3 DNA: TGTGCCAGCAGCATCCTTTGGCAGCGGTCGGAGAATGAGCAGTTCTTC. Translated: CASSILWQRSENEQFF.

V and J are TRBV7-2 and TRBJ2-7; 8 nucleotides match TRBD2. The CDR3 totals 14 residues. V was pared by 5 bases and J by 9 bases, with 12 bases of the junction left unmatched. CDR1 is SGHTA and CDR2 is FQGNSA in the germline V gene. CDR3 region: CASSLPGGGDGQYF. As DNA, the CDR3 is TGTGCCAGCAGCCTCCCCGGGGGGGGGGACGGGCAGTACTTC.

This clonotype occurred many times. The chain links TRBV12-3 or TRBV12-4 to TRBJ2-6; TRBD1 might be the D (5 bases). The CDR3 is 16 residues long. V lost 3 bases and J 0 bases, leaving 9 bases between the germline ends. CDR3 residues: CASSFRARSGANVLTF. CDR3 coding DNA: TGTGCCAGCAGTTTCAGGGCGCGCTCTGGGGCCAACGTCCTGACTTTC.

Worth noting for this clonotype: Mismatch with germline at one junction end may stem from a read error. CDR3 amino acids: CVSTYGGVTEAFF. CDR3 coding DNA: TGTGTCAGCACCTACGGCGGGGTAACTGAAGCCTTCTTT. J is TRBJ1-1 and V is TRBV6-2 or TRBV6-3; D remains ambiguous. The CDR3 runs 13 residues. The V gene's germline CDR1 is MNHEY and CDR2 SVGEGT.

As to this clonotype: A much more abundant neighbour one base away suggests this may be a read error. This chain connects TRBV6-2 or TRBV6-3 to TRBJ1-1; D unclear. This CDR3 has 13 amino acids. With 10 bases removed from V and 0 bases from J, the gap between germline ends came to 12 bases. Germline CDR1 and CDR2: MNHEY and SVGEGT. The CDR3 loop reads CATCRFMNTEAFF. CDR3 nucleotides: TGTGCCACATGTCGGTTCATGAACACTGAAGCTTTCTTT.

Regarding this clonotype: The conserved closing phenylalanine or tryptophan is absent in this CDR3, likely reflecting a read error. The chain is built from TRBV7-9 and TRBJ2-2, with D hard to call. The CDR3 sequence is 13 residues long. CDR1 is SEHNR and CDR2 is FQNEAQ in the germline V gene (reference sequence). V lost 0 bases to trimming and J lost 6 bases, with 5 bases between them. The CDR3 region is CASSLAVAGELFL. CDR3 bases: TGTGCCAGCAGCTTAGCAGTTGCCGGGGAGCTGTTTCTT.

This chain uses TRBV19 with TRBJ1-6, with a weak D call TRBD1 (5 bases). Trimming pared 5 bases from V and 8 bases from J, leaving 13 bases between. The CDR3 contains 14 residues. Germline-derived CDR1 and CDR2 are LNHDA and SQIVND (reference sequence). The CDR3 reads CASSVVSGDSPLHF. The DNA of the CDR3 is TGTGCCAGTAGTGTAGTCTCGGGGGATTCACCCCTCCACTTT. Filled out from reference TRBV19 and TRBJ1-6, the complete variable domain reads DGGITQSPKYLFRKEGQNVTLSCEQNLNHDAMYWYRQDPGQGLRLIYYSQIVNDFQKGDIAEGYSVSREKKESFPLTVTSAQKNPTAFYLCASSVVSGDSPLHFGNGTRLTVT.

About this clonotype: This may be a read error: a much more frequent sequence differs by one nucleotide. J is TRBJ2-7 and V is TRBV3-1; D is perhaps TRBD1 (6 bases). The CDR3 length is 13 residues. Per germline, CDR1 LGHDT and CDR2 YNNKEL (reference sequence). DNA of the CDR3: TGTTCCAGCAGCCAACCTGAGGGGGACGAGCAGTACTTC. This gives the protein CSSSQPEGDEQYF.

This clonotype has only one observation. With a much larger clone just one base away, this may be a read error. V and J are TRBV4-1 and TRBJ2-1, with 9 positions matching TRBD1. Germline assignment: CDR1 MGHRA and CDR2 YSYEKL. This CDR3 comprises 16 residues. The V and J ends lost 8 bases and 8 bases, in that order; junction bases with no gene match: 16. As DNA, the CDR3 is TGCGCCAGCTGCCCCTCCCCGGGACAGGGTATGTATGAGCAGTTCTTC. Residues: CASCPSPGQGMYEQFF.

This clonotype was detected a few times. The chain employs TRBV6-5 and TRBJ2-3, with TRBD1 matching over 10 bases. CDR1 is MNHEY and CDR2 is SVGAGI in the germline V gene. This CDR3 spans 18 amino acids. V lost 0 bases to trimming and J lost 5 bases; unmatched junction nucleotides: 11. The CDR3, as DNA: TGTGCCAGCAGTTACTCCAACCACCTGGGACAGGGGTTAGATACGCAGTATTTT. Translated, it gives CASSYSNHLGQGLDTQYF.

The chain uses TRBV20-1 and TRBJ2-5; D is unclear. Germline V gene sequence: CDR1 DFQATT, CDR2 SNEGSKA (reference sequence). This CDR3 contains 14 residues. V was pared by 3 bases and J by 5 bases, with 16 bases between. CDR3: CSASLQLRWETQYF. The CDR3 coding sequence is TGCAGTGCTAGCCTACAGTTACGGTGGGAGACCCAGTACTTC.

Concerning this clonotype itself: A much larger clone lies one base from this, so it may be a read error. The chain combines TRBV27 with TRBJ1-5; a possible D gene is TRBD1 (6 bases). CDR3 length: 14 amino acids. CDR1 is MNHEY and CDR2 is SMNVEV in the germline V gene (reference sequence). The CDR3 loop reads CASSPQGTGQLQHF. The DNA for the CDR3 is TGTGCCAGCAGTCCTCAGGGGACGGGTCAGCTCCAGCATTTT.